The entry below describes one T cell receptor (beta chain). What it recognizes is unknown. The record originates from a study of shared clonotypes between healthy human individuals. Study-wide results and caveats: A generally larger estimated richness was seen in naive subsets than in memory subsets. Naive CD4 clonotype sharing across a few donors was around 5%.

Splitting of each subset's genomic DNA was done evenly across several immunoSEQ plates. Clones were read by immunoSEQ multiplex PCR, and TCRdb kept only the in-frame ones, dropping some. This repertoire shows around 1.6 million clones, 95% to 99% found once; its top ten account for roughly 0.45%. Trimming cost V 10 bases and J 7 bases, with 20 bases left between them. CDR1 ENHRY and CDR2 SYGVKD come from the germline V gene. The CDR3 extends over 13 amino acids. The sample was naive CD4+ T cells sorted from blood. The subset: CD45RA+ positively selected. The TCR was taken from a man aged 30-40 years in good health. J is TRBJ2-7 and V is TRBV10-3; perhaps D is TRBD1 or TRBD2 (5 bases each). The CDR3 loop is CATVNRDHWEQYF. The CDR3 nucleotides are TGTGCCACCGTAAACCGGGACCACTGGGAGCAGTACTTC.